This T cell receptor beta chain was sequenced in a study of identical twins. TCRdb passed the 5' RACE reads through MiXCR, listing each CDR3 protein once. The sample holds roughly 630,000 distinct CDR3 sequences, 7.1% seen once. This clonotype showed up many times. The germline gives CDR1 SGHAT, CDR2 FQNNGV. This CDR3 contains 12 residues. Trimming took off 1 base at V and 9 bases at J, with 9 bases between the two ends. These sequences were also reported in another study, on yellow fever vaccine responses in identical twins.

The sequencing input was PBMCs. The chain uses TRBV11-2 and TRBJ2-5, with D unresolved. This receptor was identified in a woman aged 18-29 years in good health. CDR3 region: CASSLVGWAQYF. As DNA, the CDR3 is TGTGCCAGCAGCTTAGTGGGGTGGGCCCAGTACTTC.